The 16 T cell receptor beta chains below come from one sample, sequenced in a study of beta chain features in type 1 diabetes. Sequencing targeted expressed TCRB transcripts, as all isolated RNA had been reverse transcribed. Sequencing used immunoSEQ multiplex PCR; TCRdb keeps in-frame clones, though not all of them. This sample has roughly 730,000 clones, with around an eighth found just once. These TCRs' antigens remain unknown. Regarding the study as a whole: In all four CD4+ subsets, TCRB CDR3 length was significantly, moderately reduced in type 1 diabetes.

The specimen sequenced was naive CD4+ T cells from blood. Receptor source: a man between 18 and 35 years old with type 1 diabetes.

The CDR3 region has the DNA TGCAGCGTTAGGACTAGCGGGGCCCTCTACGAGCAGTACTTC. Translated: CSVRTSGALYEQYF. This chain uses TRBV29-1 with TRBJ2-7, with 12 bases fitting TRBD2. Germline lookup yields CDR1 SQVTM and CDR2 ANQGSEA. The trim removed 5 bases at V and 3 bases at J, leaving 5 bases unmatched. The CDR3 runs to 14 residues.

CDR3 region: CASSLNSGGQETQYF. In nucleotides, the CDR3 is TGTGCCAGCAGCTTAAACTCGGGGGGGCAAGAGACCCAGTACTTC. The genes are TRBV7-7 and TRBJ2-5; TRBD2 aligns across 8 bases. Looked up from germline, CDR1 is SSHAT and CDR2 is FNYEAQ (reference sequence). The CDR3 length is 15 residues. The V segment lost 2 bases and the J segment 2 bases; nucleotides outside the gene matches: 4.

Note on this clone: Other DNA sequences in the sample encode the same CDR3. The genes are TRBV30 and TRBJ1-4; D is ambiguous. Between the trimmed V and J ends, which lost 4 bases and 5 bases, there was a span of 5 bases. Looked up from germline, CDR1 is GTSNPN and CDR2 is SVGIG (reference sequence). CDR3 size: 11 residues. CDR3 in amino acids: CAWTGNEKLFF. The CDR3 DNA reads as TGTGCCTGGACCGGGAATGAAAAACTGTTTTTT.

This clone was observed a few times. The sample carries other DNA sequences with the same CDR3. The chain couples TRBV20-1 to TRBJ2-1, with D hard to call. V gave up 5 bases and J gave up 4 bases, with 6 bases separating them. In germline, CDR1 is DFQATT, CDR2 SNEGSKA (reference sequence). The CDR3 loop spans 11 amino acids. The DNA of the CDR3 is TGCAGTGCTTCAGGTTACAATGAGCAGTTCTTC. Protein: CSASGYNEQFF.

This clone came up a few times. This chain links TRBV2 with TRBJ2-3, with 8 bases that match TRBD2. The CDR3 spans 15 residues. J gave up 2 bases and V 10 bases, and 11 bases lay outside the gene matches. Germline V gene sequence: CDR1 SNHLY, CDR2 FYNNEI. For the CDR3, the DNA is TGTGCCACCAACGGACCGGGACTAGTCACAGATACGCAGTATTTT. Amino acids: CATNGPGLVTDTQYF.

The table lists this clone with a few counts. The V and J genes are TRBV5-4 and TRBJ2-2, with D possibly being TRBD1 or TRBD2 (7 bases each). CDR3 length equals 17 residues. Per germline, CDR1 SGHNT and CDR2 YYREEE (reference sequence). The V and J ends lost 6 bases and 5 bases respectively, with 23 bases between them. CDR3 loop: CASTSGEGARLTGELFF. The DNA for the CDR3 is TGTGCCAGCACCTCCGGGGAGGGGGCGCGATTGACCGGGGAGCTGTTTTTT.

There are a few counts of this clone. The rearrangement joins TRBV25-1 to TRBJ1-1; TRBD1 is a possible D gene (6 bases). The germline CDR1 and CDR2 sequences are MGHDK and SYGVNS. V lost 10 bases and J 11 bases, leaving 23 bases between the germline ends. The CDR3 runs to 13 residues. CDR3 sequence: CATHTSAGDSAFF. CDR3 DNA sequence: TGTGCCACCCACACCTCGGCAGGGGATTCGGCTTTCTTT.

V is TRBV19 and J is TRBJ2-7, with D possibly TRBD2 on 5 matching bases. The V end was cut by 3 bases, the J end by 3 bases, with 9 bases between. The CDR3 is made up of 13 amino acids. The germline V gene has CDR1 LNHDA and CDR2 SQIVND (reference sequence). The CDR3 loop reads CASSIDYSYEQYF. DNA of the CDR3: TGTGCCAGTAGTATTGACTACAGCTACGAGCAGTACTTC.

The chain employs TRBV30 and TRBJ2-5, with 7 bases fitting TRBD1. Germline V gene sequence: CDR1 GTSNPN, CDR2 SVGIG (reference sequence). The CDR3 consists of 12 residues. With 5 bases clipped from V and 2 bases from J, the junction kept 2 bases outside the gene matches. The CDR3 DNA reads TGTGCCTGGGGGACAGAGCAAGAGACCCAGTACTTC. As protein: CAWGTEQETQYF.

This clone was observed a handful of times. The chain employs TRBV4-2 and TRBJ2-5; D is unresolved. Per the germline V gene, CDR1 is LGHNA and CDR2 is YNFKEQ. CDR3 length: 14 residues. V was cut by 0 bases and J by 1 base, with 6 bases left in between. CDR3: CASSQDLGQETQYF. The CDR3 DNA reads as TGTGCCAGCAGCCAAGATCTTGGCCAAGAGACCCAGTACTTC.

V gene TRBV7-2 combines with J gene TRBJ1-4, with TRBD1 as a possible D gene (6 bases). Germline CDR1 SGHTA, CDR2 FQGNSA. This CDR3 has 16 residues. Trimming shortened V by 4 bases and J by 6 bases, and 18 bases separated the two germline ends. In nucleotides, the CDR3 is TGTGCCAGCAGCTCGACCATCTGGGGGGCTTATGAAAAACTGTTTTTT. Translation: CASSSTIWGAYEKLFF.

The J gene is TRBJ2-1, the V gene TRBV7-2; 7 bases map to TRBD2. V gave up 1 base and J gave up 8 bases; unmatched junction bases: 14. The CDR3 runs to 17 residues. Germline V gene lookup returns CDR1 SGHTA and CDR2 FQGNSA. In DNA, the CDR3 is TGTGCCAGCAGCTTAGGGACTAGACTCTATGCCCCTCATGAGCAGTTCTTC. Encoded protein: CASSLGTRLYAPHEQFF.

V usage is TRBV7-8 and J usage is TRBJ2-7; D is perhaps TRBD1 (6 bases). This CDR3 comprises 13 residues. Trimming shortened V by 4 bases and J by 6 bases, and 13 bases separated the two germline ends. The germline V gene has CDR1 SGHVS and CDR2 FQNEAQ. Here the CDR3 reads CASSSTGSREQYF. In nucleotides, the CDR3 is TGTGCCAGCAGCTCCACAGGGAGCCGCGAGCAGTACTTC.

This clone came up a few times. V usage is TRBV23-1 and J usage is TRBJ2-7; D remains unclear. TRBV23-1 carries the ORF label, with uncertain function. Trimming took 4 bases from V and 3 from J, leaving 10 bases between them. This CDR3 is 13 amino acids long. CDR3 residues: CASSLYPSYEQYF. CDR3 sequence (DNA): TGCGCCAGCAGTCTTTACCCCAGCTACGAGCAGTACTTC.

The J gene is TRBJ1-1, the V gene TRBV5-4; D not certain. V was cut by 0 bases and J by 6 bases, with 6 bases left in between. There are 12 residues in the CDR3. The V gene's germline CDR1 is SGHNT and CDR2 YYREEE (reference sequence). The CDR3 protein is CASSLEGSEAFF. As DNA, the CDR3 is TGTGCCAGCAGCTTGGAAGGCTCTGAAGCTTTCTTT. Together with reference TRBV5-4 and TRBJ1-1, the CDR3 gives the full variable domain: ETGVTQSPTHLIKTRGQQVTLRCSSQSGHNTVSWYQQALGQGPQFIFQYYREEENGRGNFPPRFSGLQFPNYSSELNVNALELDDSALYLCASSLEGSEAFFGQGTRLTVV.

CDR3 DNA sequence: TGCGCCAGCAGCCCAGGAGCCCCGGAGCTGGATACGCAGTATTTT. This gives the protein CASSPGAPELDTQYF. The J gene is TRBJ2-3, the V gene TRBV5-1; D remains unclear. This CDR3 has 15 amino acids. Germline V lookup: CDR1 SGHRS, CDR2 YFSETQ. The V and J ends lost 4 bases and 6 bases respectively, with 18 bases between them.